Listed here are 9 T cell receptor beta chains from one sample, sequenced in a study of cytomegalovirus exposure and HLA in healthy donors. Primers included in the PCR were 60 Vbeta and 13 Jbeta primers. The protocol was immunoSEQ multiplex PCR, while the TCRdb copy is restricted to in-frame clones and leaves out a portion. This table holds around 150,000 clones, more than 75% found once. Specimen: PBMCs. The receptors shown here come from a man in his fifties or sixties in good health and CMV-seronegative.

V gene TRBV28 combines with J gene TRBJ1-4, with 10 bases identical to TRBD1. The CDR3 consists of 16 residues. CDR1 and CDR2 (germline): MDHEN, SYDVKM. Losses at the gene ends were 6 bases for V and 2 bases for J; bases not matched to a gene: 6. CDR3 nucleotides: TGTGCCAGCAGAGGGGAGACAGGGGGCACTAATGAAAAACTGTTTTTT. Amino acid sequence: CASRGETGGTNEKLFF.

The rearrangement uses TRBV6-5 and TRBJ2-3; D uncertain. The CDR3 sequence is 14 residues long. Germline loops: CDR1 MNHEY, CDR2 SVGAGI. Trimming took 7 bases from V and 3 from J, leaving 14 bases between them. The CDR3 loop is CASTLNERTDTQYF. Written as DNA, the CDR3 is TGTGCCAGCACCCTTAACGAGCGTACAGATACGCAGTATTTT.

The chain couples TRBV28 to TRBJ1-2; possibly TRBD1 for D (5 bases). This CDR3 comprises 15 residues. The germline V gene encodes CDR1 MDHEN and CDR2 SYDVKM. V was shortened by 4 bases and J by 3 bases, with 15 bases between the two germline ends. The CDR3 bases are TGTGCCAGCAGTTCCCAGGGAGGAGGGGACTATGGCTACACCTTC. It encodes CASSSQGGGDYGYTF.

The chain is built from TRBV27 and TRBJ1-5, with unresolved D. The CDR3 consists of 14 residues. V was pared by 8 bases and J by 0 bases, with 11 bases between. Per germline, CDR1 MNHEY and CDR2 SMNVEV (reference sequence). The CDR3 spells CASHRFYSNQPQHF. In nucleotides, the CDR3 is TGTGCCAGCCACCGGTTTTATAGCAATCAGCCCCAGCATTTT.

The V and J genes are TRBV5-4 and TRBJ1-3; 10 bases are shared with TRBD1. Germline lookup yields CDR1 SGHNT and CDR2 YYREEE (reference sequence). CDR3 length: 15 residues. The trim removed 4 bases at V and 4 bases at J, leaving 5 bases unmatched. CDR3 bases: TGTGCCAGCAGCCGACAGGGGGCGAGGGGAAACACCATATATTTT. It yields the protein CASSRQGARGNTIYF.

The chain carries TRBV7-7 and TRBJ2-3, with D possibly being TRBD2 (6 bases). The germline gives CDR1 SSHAT, CDR2 FNYEAQ (reference sequence). The CDR3 consists of 16 residues. Trimming took off 5 bases at V and 0 bases at J, with 15 bases between the two ends. CDR3 residues: CASSLGLDPSTDTQYF. The CDR3 DNA reads as TGTGCCAGCAGCCTGGGACTTGATCCTAGCACAGATACGCAGTATTTT.

The V gene is TRBV2, the J gene TRBJ1-5, with D possibly TRBD1 on 5 matching bases. This CDR3 region has 13 residues. Trimming left V 9 bases short and J 5 bases short, with 14 bases between. Per germline, CDR1 SNHLY and CDR2 FYNNEI. For the CDR3, the DNA is TGTGCCAGTATACAGGAAGACCATCAGCCCCAGCATTTT. Translated: CASIQEDHQPQHF.

The J gene is TRBJ1-1, the V gene TRBV2; 7 nucleotides agree with TRBD1. V gave up 1 base and J gave up 13 bases; unmatched junction bases: 9. Germline V lookup: CDR1 SNHLY, CDR2 FYNNEI. This CDR3 region has 13 residues. CDR3 sequence reads: CASSEETGNEGFF. The CDR3 nucleotides are TGTGCCAGCAGTGAAGAGACAGGGAATGAGGGTTTCTTT.

The chain carries TRBV10-2 and TRBJ2-3, with TRBD2 identical over 7 bases. The germline V gene encodes CDR1 WSHSY and CDR2 SAAADI. The junction had 2 bases not matched to a gene; V was cut back by 1 base and J by 1 base. The CDR3 has 15 amino acids. CDR3 DNA sequence: TGCGCCAGCAGTGAGTTGAGCGGGGGCACAGATACGCAGTATTTT. Protein sequence: CASSELSGGTDTQYF.